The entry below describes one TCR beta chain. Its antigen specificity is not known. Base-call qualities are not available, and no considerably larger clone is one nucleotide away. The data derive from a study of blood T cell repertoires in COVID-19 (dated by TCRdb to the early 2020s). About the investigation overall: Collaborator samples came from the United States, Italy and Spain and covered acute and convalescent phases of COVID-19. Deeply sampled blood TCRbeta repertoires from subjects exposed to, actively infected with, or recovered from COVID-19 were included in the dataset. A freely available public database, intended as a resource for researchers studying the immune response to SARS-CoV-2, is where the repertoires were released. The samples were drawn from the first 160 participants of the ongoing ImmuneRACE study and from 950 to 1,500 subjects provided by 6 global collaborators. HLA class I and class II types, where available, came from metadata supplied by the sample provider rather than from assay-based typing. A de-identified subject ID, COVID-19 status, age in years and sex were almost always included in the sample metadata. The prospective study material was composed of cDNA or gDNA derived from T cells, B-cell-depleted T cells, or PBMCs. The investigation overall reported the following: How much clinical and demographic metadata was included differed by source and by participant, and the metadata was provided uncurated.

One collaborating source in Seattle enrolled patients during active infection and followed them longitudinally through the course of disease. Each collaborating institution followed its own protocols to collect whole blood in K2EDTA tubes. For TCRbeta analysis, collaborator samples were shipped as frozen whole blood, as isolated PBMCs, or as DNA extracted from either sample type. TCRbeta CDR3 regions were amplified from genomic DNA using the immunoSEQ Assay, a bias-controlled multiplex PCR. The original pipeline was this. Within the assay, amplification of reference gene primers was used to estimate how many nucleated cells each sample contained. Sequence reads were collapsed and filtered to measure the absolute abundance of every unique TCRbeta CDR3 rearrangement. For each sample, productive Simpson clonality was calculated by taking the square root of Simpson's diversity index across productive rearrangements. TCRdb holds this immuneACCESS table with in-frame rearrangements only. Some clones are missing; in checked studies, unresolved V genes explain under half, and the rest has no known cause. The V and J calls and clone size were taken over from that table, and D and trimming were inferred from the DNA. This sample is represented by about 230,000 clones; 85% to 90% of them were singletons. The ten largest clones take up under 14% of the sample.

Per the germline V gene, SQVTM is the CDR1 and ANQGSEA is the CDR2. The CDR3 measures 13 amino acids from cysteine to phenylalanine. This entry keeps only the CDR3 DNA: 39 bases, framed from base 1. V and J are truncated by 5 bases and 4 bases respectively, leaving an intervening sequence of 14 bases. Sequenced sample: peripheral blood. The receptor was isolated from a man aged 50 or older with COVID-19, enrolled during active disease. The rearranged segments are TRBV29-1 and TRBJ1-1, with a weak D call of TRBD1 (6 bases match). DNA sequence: TGCAGCGTTCAGGGGTTGTGGATCACTGAAGCTTTCTTT. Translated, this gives CSVQGLWITEAFF.